This is a list of T cell receptor beta chains from one sample in a study of T cell repertoires in cytomegalovirus infection. These receptors lack a known antigen. TCRdb itself ran the reads through MiXCR, one entry per CDR3 protein. Of approximately 120,000 distinct CDR3 sequences listed, around 31% are singletons. Sequencing was performed on CD8+ T cells from cultured PBMCs, taken from culture after CMV antigen stimulation. The receptors were sampled from a human donor in good health (CMV status not recorded). Some clones in this sample may be carry-over from other donors' samples. The CDR3 runs from the conserved cysteine through the conserved F or W. Fields, in order: D gene, clone size, J gene, V gene, CDR3 DNA, CDR3 protein. A D gene is named only where the DNA matches it firmly. Size values are once, few and many counts, or a class for expanded clones, and some rows have none.

D: NA
size: NA
J: TRBJ2-5
V: TRBV27
DNA: TGTGCCAGCAGACTGAGGGCCTCCTTGTGGGACCCCCAAGAGACCCAGTACTTC
CDR3: CASRLRASLWDPQETQYF

D: TRBD2
size: few
J: TRBJ2-1
V: TRBV19
DNA: TGTGCCAGTAGTATGTCTAGCGGGGGCTTCAATGAGCAGTTCTTC
CDR3: CASSMSSGGFNEQFF

D: NA
size: NA
J: TRBJ2-1
V: TRBV7-3
DNA: TGTGCCAGCAGCATGGGACTCGGAGGCAATGAGCAGTTCTTC
CDR3: CASSMGLGGNEQFF

D: TRBD2
size: once
J: TRBJ2-1
V: TRBV30
DNA: TGTGCCTGGAGTCGTAGCGGGGCCTACAATGAGCAGTTCTTC
CDR3: CAWSRSGAYNEQFF

D: NA
size: NA
J: TRBJ1-4
V: TRBV9
DNA: TGTGCCAGCAGCCAACAGGGTCCTAGTGAAAAACTGTTTTTT
CDR3: CASSQQGPSEKLFF

D: TRBD1
size: few
J: TRBJ1-2
V: TRBV7-8
DNA: TGTGCCAGCAGTTCCCCGGGGGACAGGTTATATGGCTACACCTTC
CDR3: CASSSPGDRLYGYTF

D: NA
size: NA
J: TRBJ1-2
V: TRBV29-1
DNA: TGCAGCGTTGAAGATCTCACAGACACTAACTATGGCTACACCTTC
CDR3: CSVEDLTDTNYGYTF

D: TRBD2
size: NA
J: TRBJ2-3
V: TRBV13
DNA: TGTGCCAGCAGCTTAGTTGCTAGCGGGGTGGATGATACGCAGTATTTT
CDR3: CASSLVASGVDDTQYF

D: NA
size: NA
J: TRBJ2-7
V: TRBV12-3/TRBV12-4
DNA: TGTGCCAGCAGTTTAGACGGGACCCGCATCTACGAGCAGTACTTC
CDR3: CASSLDGTRIYEQYF

D: TRBD1
size: NA
J: TRBJ2-1
V: TRBV4-1
DNA: TGCGCCAGCAGCTACCCGCAGACAGGGGGAGGCAATGAGCAGTTCTTC
CDR3: CASSYPQTGGGNEQFF

D: NA
size: NA
J: TRBJ1-1
V: TRBV28
DNA: TGTGCCAGCAGTTTATTGGCGGGGATGAACACTGAAGCTTTCTTT
CDR3: CASSLLAGMNTEAFF

D: TRBD1
size: few
J: TRBJ1-1
V: TRBV6-2/TRBV6-3
DNA: TGTGCCAGCAGTTACGGGACAGGAGATCTGAACACTGAAGCTTTCTTT
CDR3: CASSYGTGDLNTEAFF

D: TRBD2
size: NA
J: TRBJ2-3
V: TRBV6-5
DNA: TGTGCCAGCAGTTACGGGTTAGCGGGGAATACGCAGTATTTT
CDR3: CASSYGLAGNTQYF

D: NA
size: few
J: TRBJ2-7
V: TRBV28
DNA: TGTGCCAGCAGTTCCCCCCGCAGGGGTGTCTACGAGCAGTACTTC
CDR3: CASSSPRRGVYEQYF

D: NA
size: few
J: TRBJ2-1
V: TRBV29-1
DNA: TGCAGCGTCGAGGTGAGCTCCTACAATGAGCAGTTCTTC
CDR3: CSVEVSSYNEQFF

D: TRBD1
size: NA
J: TRBJ2-7
V: TRBV29-1
DNA: TGCAGCGTGCGGGACAGGGGTTTTGAGCAGTACTTC
CDR3: CSVRDRGFEQYF

D: NA
size: NA
J: TRBJ1-1
V: TRBV7-6
DNA: TGTGCCAGCAGCTTAGTAGGGGGGCTGGCTGAAGCTTTCTTT
CDR3: CASSLVGGLAEAFF

D: TRBD2
size: NA
J: TRBJ2-7
V: TRBV13
DNA: TGTGCCAGCAGCTTAGTGGGTAGCGGGGGTCTCTCCTACGAGCAGTACTTC
CDR3: CASSLVGSGGLSYEQYF

D: TRBD2
size: NA
J: TRBJ2-5
V: TRBV6-5
DNA: TGTGCCAGCAGTTGGGTGGGGGAGGGAGAGACCCAGTACTTC
CDR3: CASSWVGEGETQYF

D: NA
size: few
J: TRBJ2-3
V: TRBV6-1
DNA: TGTGCCAGCAGTGAGATCGGAAGAACAGATACGCAGTATTTT
CDR3: CASSEIGRTDTQYF

D: NA
size: few
J: TRBJ2-1
V: TRBV7-6
DNA: TGTGCCAGCAGCTTAGAGATGAGGGTCCATGAGCAGTTCTTC
CDR3: CASSLEMRVHEQFF

D: NA
size: NA
J: TRBJ2-2
V: TRBV4-1
DNA: TGCGCCAGCAGCCAAGGACTAAACACCGGGGAGCTGTTTTTT
CDR3: CASSQGLNTGELFF